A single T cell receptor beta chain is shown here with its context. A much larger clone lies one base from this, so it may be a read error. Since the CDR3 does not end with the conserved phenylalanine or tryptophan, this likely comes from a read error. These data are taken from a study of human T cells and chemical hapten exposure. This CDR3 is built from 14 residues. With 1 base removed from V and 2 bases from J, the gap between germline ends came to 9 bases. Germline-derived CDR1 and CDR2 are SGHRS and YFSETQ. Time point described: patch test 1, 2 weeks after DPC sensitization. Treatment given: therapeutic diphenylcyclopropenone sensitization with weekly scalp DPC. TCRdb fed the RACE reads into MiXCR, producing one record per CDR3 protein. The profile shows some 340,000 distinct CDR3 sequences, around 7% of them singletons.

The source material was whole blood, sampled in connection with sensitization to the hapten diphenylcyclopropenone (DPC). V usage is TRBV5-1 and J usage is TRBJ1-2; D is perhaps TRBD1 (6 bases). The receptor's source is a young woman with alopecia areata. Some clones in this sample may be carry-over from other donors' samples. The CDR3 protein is CASSLTGPNYGYTY. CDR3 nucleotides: TGCGCCAGCAGCTTGACAGGGCCCAACTATGGCTACACCTAC.